Listed here are 3 T cell receptor beta chains from one sample, sequenced in a study of shared clonotypes between healthy human individuals. Here immunoSEQ multiplex PCR was the method, and the copy in TCRdb shows in-frame clones only, minus some. The table includes fewer than 850,000 clones, about three quarters detected once. The source material was memory CD4+ T cells sorted from blood. Subset indicated: CD45RA-negative fraction. These receptors were taken from a woman aged 25 to 39 in good health.

This clone was counted many times. In the same sample, other DNA sequences code for this CDR3. V usage is TRBV28 and J usage is TRBJ2-3; D ambiguous. V was cut by 3 bases and J by 2 bases, with 9 bases left in between. CDR1 and CDR2 (germline): MDHEN, SYDVKM. The CDR3 is made up of 14 amino acids. Here the CDR3 DNA reads TGTGCCAGCAGTTTTGGTGGGCCCACAGATACGCAGTATTTT. Amino acid sequence: CASSFGGPTDTQYF. The full variable domain, in which reference TRBV28 and TRBJ2-3 provide the parts outside the CDR3, is DVKVTQSSRYLVKRTGEKVFLECVQDMDHENMFWYRQDPGLGLRLIYFSYDVKMKEKGDIPEGYSVSREKKERFSLILESASTNQTSMYLCASSFGGPTDTQYFGPGTRLTVL.

V usage is TRBV28 and J usage is TRBJ2-7; TRBD1 is a possible D gene (6 bases). From germline, CDR1 is MDHEN and CDR2 SYDVKM. CDR3 length equals 14 residues. Trimming stripped 5 bases from V and 5 bases from J, with 16 bases between. In nucleotides, the CDR3 is TGTGCCAGCAGTCGCAGGGGCGCGTTGGACGAGCAGTACTTC. Translating gives CASSRRGALDEQYF.

This chain links TRBV7-9 with TRBJ1-5, with 8 bases lining up with TRBD1. The CDR3 is 15 residues long. Trimming cost V 5 bases and J 5 bases; bases outside gene matches: 8. The germline V gene has CDR1 SEHNR and CDR2 FQNEAQ (reference sequence). CDR3 sequence reads: CASSRVTGADQPQHF. DNA of the CDR3: TGTGCCAGCAGCCGCGTGACAGGGGCTGATCAGCCCCAGCATTTT.